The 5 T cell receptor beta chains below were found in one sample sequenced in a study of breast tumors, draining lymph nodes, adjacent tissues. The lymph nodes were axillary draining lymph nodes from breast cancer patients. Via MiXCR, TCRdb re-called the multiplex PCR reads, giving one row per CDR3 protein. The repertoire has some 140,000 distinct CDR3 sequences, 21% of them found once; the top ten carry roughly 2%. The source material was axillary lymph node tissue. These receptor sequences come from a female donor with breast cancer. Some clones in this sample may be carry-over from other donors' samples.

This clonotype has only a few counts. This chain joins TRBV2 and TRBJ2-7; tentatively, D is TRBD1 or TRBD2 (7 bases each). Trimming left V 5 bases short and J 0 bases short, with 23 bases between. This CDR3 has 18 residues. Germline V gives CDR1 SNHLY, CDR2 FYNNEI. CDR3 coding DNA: TGTGCCAGCAGTACAAAGGGGGGGGACAGAGCAAGCTCCTACGAGCAGTACTTC. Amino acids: CASSTKGGDRASSYEQYF.

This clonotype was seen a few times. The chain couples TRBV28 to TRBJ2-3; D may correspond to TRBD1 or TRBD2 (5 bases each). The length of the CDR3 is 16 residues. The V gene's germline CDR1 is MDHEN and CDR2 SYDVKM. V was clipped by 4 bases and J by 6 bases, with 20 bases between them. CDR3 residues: CASSYLFGLGVDTQYF. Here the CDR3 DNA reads TGTGCCAGCAGTTATCTTTTTGGACTGGGGGTGGATACGCAGTATTTT.

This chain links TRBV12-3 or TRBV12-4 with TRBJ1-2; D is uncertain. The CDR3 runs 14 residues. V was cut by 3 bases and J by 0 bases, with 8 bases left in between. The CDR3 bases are TGTGCCAGCAGTTTGACTCTTGCTAACTATGGCTACACCTTC. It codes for CASSLTLANYGYTF.

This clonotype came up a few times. Here the CDR3 reads CSAPGLYRGSSYNEQFF. The CDR3 region has the DNA TGCAGTGCCCCCGGCCTCTACAGGGGTTCGTCCTACAATGAGCAGTTCTTC. This chain uses TRBV20-1 with TRBJ2-1, with TRBD1 matching over 7 bases. The germline CDR1 and CDR2 sequences are DFQATT and SNEGSKA (reference sequence). This CDR3 has 17 amino acids. Trimming removed 6 bases from V and 1 base from J; junction bases left unmatched: 15.

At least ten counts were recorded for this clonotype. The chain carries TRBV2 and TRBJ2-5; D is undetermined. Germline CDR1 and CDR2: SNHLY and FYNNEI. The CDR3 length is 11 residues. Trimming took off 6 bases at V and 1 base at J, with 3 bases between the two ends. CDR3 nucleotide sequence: TGTGCCAGCAGATTCCAAGAGACCCAGTACTTC. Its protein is CASRFQETQYF.